What follows describes a single T cell receptor beta chain. The specificity of this receptor is unknown. Base qualities are not recorded, but no much larger clone differs from it by a single base. The immunoSEQ Assay, a bias-controlled multiplex PCR, was used to amplify TCRbeta CDR3 regions from genomic DNA. As for the original processing: The number of nucleated cells in each sample was estimated from the amplification of reference gene primers within the assay. Sequence reads were collapsed and filtered to measure the absolute abundance of every unique TCRbeta CDR3 rearrangement. For each sample, productive Simpson clonality was calculated as the square root of Simpson's diversity index over productive rearrangements. TCRdb retrieved this table from immuneACCESS and kept in-frame rearrangements only. Not all clones are present; in checked studies, unresolved V genes account for under half, and no reason is known for the remainder. D and trimming come from the DNA, and the V and J calls and clone size come from that table. The table for this sample lists around 200,000 clones; around 85% of them were counted only once. Of the sample, about 9.4% falls within the top ten clones.

This entry is derived from a study of blood T cell repertoires in COVID-19 (dated by TCRdb to 2018 to 2021). Background for the entire study: The collaborator samples originated in the United States, Italy and Spain and spanned the acute and convalescent phases of COVID-19. Subjects who had been exposed to COVID-19, were actively infected with it, or had recovered from it provided the deeply sampled blood TCRbeta repertoires that made up the dataset. The prospective study material was composed of cDNA or gDNA derived from T cells, B-cell-depleted T cells, or PBMCs. Samples came from the ongoing ImmuneRACE study (first 160 participants) plus 1,254 subjects from 6 global collaborators. Where available, HLA class I and class II types were obtained from metadata supplied by the sample provider rather than from assay-based typing. Nearly every sample came with metadata listing a de-identified subject ID, COVID-19 status, age in years and sex. The repertoires were released in a freely available public database intended as a resource for research on the immune response to SARS-CoV-2. Overall study outcomes, separate from this receptor: How much clinical and demographic metadata was included differed by source and by participant, and the metadata was provided uncurated.

The CDR3 runs 15 amino acids, cysteine and phenylalanine included. The only DNA kept is the CDR3, 45 bases in frame from the first base. At the junction V is shortened by 5 bases and J by 7 bases, with 18 bases in between. Sequences SGHTA (CDR1) and FQGTGA (CDR2) are obtained from the germline V gene. Each collaborating institution followed its own protocols to collect whole blood in K2EDTA tubes. Collaborator samples were shipped for TCRbeta analysis as frozen whole blood, isolated PBMCs, or DNA extracted from either sample type. The sequenced sample consisted of peripheral blood. The V gene is TRBV7-3 and the J gene is TRBJ2-4; 6 matching bases give a weak D call of TRBD1. This sequence was found in a woman at least 80 years old with acute or convalescent COVID-19. The sequenced DNA is TGTGCCAGCAGCGGTACAGGGCCGGGGCCCAACATTCAGTACTTC. It translates to CASSGTGPGPNIQYF.